This TCR beta chain emerged from a study of cytomegalovirus exposure and HLA in healthy donors. Use of 60 Vbeta and 13 Jbeta primers characterized the PCR. The method was immunoSEQ multiplex PCR; TCRdb's version includes in-frame clones alone and lacks a portion of them. The repertoire holds about 170,000 clones, with 65% to 85% as singletons. CDR3 length equals 18 residues. Germline V CDR1 and CDR2: SGHRS, YFSETQ. V shed 0 bases and J 1 base; nucleotides not matched to a gene: 7. This clone was recorded a few times. The antigen remains unidentified. Points from the study as a whole: As confirmed in vitro, a few CMV-associated chains were specific for CMV antigens. Most observed TCR sequences were rare, whereas some public TCRs were detected in many donors. Sequencing artifact likely explains a cluster of highly shared sequence variants.

Sequenced: PBMCs. The chain combines TRBV5-1 with TRBJ1-6; 7 nucleotides agree with TRBD1. This receptor was obtained from a woman aged 45-65 years in good health and CMV-seropositive. CDR3 in DNA: TGCGCCAGCAGCTTGGGACAGGGCAGTAGGTCCTATAATTCACCCCTCCACTTT. It yields the protein CASSLGQGSRSYNSPLHF.